This is a list of T cell receptor beta chains from one sample in a study of technical replicates of blood from four donors. Data came from immunoSEQ multiplex PCR; TCRdb stores just in-frame clones and leaves some out. The repertoire includes approximately 79,000 clones, approximately 97% of them detected once, and under 0.3% sits in the top ten. Material for sequencing was T cells isolated from PBMCs. The receptors here all came from a human donor in good health. Each CDR3 is given with its conserved first and last residue. Part of the rows lack a size; the others show once, few, many or a class for expanded clones.

abundance: .; len: 10; v_gene: TRBV6-1; CDR3aa: CAILRSEAFF
abundance: few; len: 13; v_gene: TRBV4-1; CDR3aa: CASSQVPAGRAFF
abundance: .; len: 11; v_gene: TRBV9; CDR3aa: CASSEGATQYF
abundance: .; len: 13; v_gene: TRBV6-1; CDR3aa: CASKIAGGLEQFF
abundance: .; len: 15; v_gene: TRBV4-1; CDR3aa: CASSQDTSGIYEQYF
abundance: .; len: 11; v_gene: TRBV20-1; CDR3aa: CSASSPNEQFF
abundance: .; len: 12; v_gene: TRBV19; CDR3aa: CASGLAADTQYF
abundance: .; len: 12; v_gene: TRBV6-5; CDR3aa: CAVASGSETQYF
abundance: .; len: 13; v_gene: TRBV14; CDR3aa: CASSQLAGVEAFF
abundance: once; len: 15; v_gene: TRBV29-1; CDR3aa: CSVEEHGRGVGELFF
abundance: once; len: 16; v_gene: TRBV9; CDR3aa: CASSARPGLAINEQFF
abundance: .; len: 15; v_gene: TRBV28; CDR3aa: CASTLRGSGANVLTF
abundance: .; len: 15; v_gene: TRBV4-3; CDR3aa: CASSQDETVNTEAFF
abundance: .; len: 16; v_gene: TRBV18; CDR3aa: CASSLRGTGSGNTIYF
abundance: few; len: 13; v_gene: TRBV6-5; CDR3aa: CASSYNSNQPQHF
abundance: once; len: 19; v_gene: TRBV28; CDR3aa: CASSLSLGDRGFSNQPQHF
abundance: .; len: 15; v_gene: TRBV7-6; CDR3aa: CASSYRTDLNTEAFF
abundance: .; len: 13; v_gene: TRBV11-3; CDR3aa: CASSLGTANPAFF
abundance: .; len: 13; v_gene: TRBV19; CDR3aa: CASSIIGSYGYTF
abundance: .; len: 14; v_gene: TRBV10-3; CDR3aa: CAISVGDRGSEAFF
abundance: .; len: 16; v_gene: TRBV9; CDR3aa: CASSVELAGGLNEQFF
abundance: .; len: 11; v_gene: TRBV6-5; CDR3aa: CASRSTVEQYF
abundance: .; len: 14; v_gene: TRBV10-2; CDR3aa: CASMSRGYIYEQYF
abundance: once; len: 13; v_gene: TRBV27; CDR3aa: CASSLSAGHEQYF
abundance: .; len: 15; v_gene: TRBV4-3; CDR3aa: CASSQLQGTIEKLFF
abundance: .; len: 12; v_gene: TRBV11-2; CDR3aa: CASSLGNSPQFF
abundance: .; len: 11; v_gene: TRBV20-1; CDR3aa: CSATPGYGYTF
abundance: .; len: 14; v_gene: TRBV29-1; CDR3aa: CSVAGGWSTDTQYF
abundance: .; len: 12; v_gene: TRBV21-1; CDR3aa: CASSKDRYEAFF
abundance: .; len: 16; v_gene: TRBV5-6; CDR3aa: CASRPTGTGPYNEQFF
abundance: .; len: 15; v_gene: TRBV5-4; CDR3aa: CASSLGLVHTDTQYF
abundance: .; len: 16; v_gene: TRBV13; CDR3aa: CASSSFSGSGYNEQFF
abundance: .; len: 14; v_gene: TRBV11-2; CDR3aa: CASSPRTSNEKLFF
abundance: .; len: 15; v_gene: TRBV19; CDR3aa: CASSGPGQVNYGYTF
abundance: .; len: 14; v_gene: TRBV19; CDR3aa: CASSPTGIYYEQYF
abundance: .; len: 16; v_gene: TRBV9; CDR3aa: CASSVDVLSVYNEQFF
abundance: .; len: 14; v_gene: TRBV4-2; CDR3aa: CASSQGGSMYEQYF
abundance: .; len: 11; v_gene: TRBV29-1; CDR3aa: CSAYSYYGYTF
abundance: .; len: 16; v_gene: TRBV4-3; CDR3aa: CASSQDETINVGEQFF
abundance: .; len: 15; v_gene: TRBV11-2; CDR3aa: CASSSPRLDNEKLFF
abundance: .; len: 13; v_gene: TRBV29-1; CDR3aa: CSVEGGLFYEQYF
abundance: .; len: 14; v_gene: TRBV7-8; CDR3aa: CASSFGTANTEAFF
abundance: .; len: 15; v_gene: TRBV11-3; CDR3aa: CASSPRQAGTDTQYF
abundance: .; len: 12; v_gene: TRBV9; CDR3aa: CASSGLTDTQYF
abundance: .; len: 12; v_gene: TRBV5-1; CDR3aa: CASRTGNEKLFF
abundance: .; len: 14; v_gene: TRBV6-1; CDR3aa: CASSEGWSHTEAFF
abundance: .; len: 15; v_gene: TRBV7-9; CDR3aa: CASSLALQDPYGYTF
abundance: .; len: 12; v_gene: TRBV7-9; CDR3aa: CASTLRNTEAFF
abundance: once; len: 12; v_gene: TRBV19; CDR3aa: CASSIGAAEAFF
abundance: .; len: 16; v_gene: TRBV6-6; CDR3aa: CASWSGRAWGGETQYF
abundance: few; len: 12; v_gene: TRBV29-1; CDR3aa: CSVQDRENEAFF
abundance: .; len: 15; v_gene: TRBV6-1; CDR3aa: CASTPTSGRQETQYF
abundance: .; len: 16; v_gene: TRBV11-3; CDR3aa: CASTSEGTGRPGELFF
abundance: .; len: 13; v_gene: TRBV29-1; CDR3aa: CSVEVGGGTEAFF
abundance: .; len: 15; v_gene: TRBV7-3; CDR3aa: CASSLWDSSYNEQFF